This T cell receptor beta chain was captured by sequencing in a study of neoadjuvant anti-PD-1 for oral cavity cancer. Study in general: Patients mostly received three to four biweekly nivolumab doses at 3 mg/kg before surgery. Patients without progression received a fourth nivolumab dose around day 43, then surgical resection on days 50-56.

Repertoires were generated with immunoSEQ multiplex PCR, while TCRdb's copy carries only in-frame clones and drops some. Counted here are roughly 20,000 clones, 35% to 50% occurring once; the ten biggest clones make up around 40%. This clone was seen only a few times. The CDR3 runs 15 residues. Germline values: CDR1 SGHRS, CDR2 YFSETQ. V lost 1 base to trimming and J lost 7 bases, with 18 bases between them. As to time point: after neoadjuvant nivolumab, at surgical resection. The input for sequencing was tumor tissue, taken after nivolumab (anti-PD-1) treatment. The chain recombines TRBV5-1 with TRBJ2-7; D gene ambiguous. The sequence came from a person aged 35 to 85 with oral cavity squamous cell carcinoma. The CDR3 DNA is TGCGCCAGCAGCTTGACCAATACGGTCCCTACTGAGCAGTACTTC. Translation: CASSLTNTVPTEQYF.